A single sample is the source of the 3 T cell receptor beta chains below, sequenced in a study of blood T cells in healthy people across ages. A second about 7 to 11 cycle PCR used barcoded and J-beta primers. One entry per CDR3 protein, called by TCRdb with MiXCR from the 5' RACE reads. The sample lists hundreds of thousands of distinct CDR3 sequences; approximately 39% were seen once. The sequencing input was blood. The receptors here all came from a woman aged 60 to 75 in good health.

This clonotype was seen only a few times. The J gene is TRBJ2-5, the V gene TRBV20-1, with 14 positions matching TRBD2. The CDR3 consists of 17 residues. Germline-derived CDR1 and CDR2 are DFQATT and SNEGSKA (reference sequence). V lost 5 bases, J lost 4 bases, and 12 bases stayed unmatched. The CDR3, as DNA: TGCAGTGCTCTACGCGGACTAGCGGGGGGCCTCGGAGAGACCCAGTACTTC. Translation gives CSALRGLAGGLGETQYF.

This clonotype has just a few counts. The V and J genes are TRBV7-9 and TRBJ2-1; the D gene is possibly TRBD1 (5 bases). The CDR3 is made up of 13 amino acids. Trimming cost V 2 bases and J 12 bases, with 14 bases left between them. Germline values: CDR1 SEHNR, CDR2 FQNEAQ (reference sequence). In nucleotides, the CDR3 is TGTGCCAGCAGCTTAAGTCAGGGTCAGGGGCAGTTCTTC. It codes for CASSLSQGQGQFF.

V and J are TRBV7-3 and TRBJ2-1; 9 nucleotides match TRBD1. The J call may be in error: the DNA end matches TRBJ2-7 better. This CDR3 has 13 amino acids. Germline V gives CDR1 SGHTA, CDR2 FQGTGA. The CDR3: CAGPGTGNYEQYF. CDR3 nucleotides: TGTGCCGGTCCCGGGACAGGGAACTACGAGCAGTACTTC.